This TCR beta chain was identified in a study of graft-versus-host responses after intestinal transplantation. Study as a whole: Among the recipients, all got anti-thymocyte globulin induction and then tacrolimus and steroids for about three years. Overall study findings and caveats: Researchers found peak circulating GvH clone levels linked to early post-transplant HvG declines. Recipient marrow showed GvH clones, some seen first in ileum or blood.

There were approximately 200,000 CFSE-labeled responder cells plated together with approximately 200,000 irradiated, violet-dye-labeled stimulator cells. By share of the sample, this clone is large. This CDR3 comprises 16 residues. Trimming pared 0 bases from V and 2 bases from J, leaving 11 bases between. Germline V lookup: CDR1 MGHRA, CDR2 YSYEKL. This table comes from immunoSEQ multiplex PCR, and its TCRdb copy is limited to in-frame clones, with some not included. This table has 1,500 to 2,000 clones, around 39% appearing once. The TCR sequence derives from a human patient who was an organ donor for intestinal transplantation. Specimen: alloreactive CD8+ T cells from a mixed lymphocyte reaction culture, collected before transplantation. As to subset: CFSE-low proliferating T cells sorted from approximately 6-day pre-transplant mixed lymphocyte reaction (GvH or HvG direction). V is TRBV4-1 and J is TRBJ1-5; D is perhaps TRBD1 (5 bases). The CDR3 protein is CASSQDGGFGNQPQHF. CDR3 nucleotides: TGCGCCAGCAGCCAAGACGGGGGGTTTGGCAATCAGCCCCAGCATTTT.